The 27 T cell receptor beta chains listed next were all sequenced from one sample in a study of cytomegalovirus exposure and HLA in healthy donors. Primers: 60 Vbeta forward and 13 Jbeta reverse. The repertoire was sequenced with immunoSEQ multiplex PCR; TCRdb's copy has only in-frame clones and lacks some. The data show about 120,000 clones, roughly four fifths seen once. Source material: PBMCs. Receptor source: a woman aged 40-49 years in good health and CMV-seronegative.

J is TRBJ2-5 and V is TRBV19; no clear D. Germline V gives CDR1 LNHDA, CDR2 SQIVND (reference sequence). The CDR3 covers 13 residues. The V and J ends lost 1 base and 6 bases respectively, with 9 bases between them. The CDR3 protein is CASSIGARKTQYF. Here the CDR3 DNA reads TGTGCCAGTAGTATAGGGGCAAGGAAGACCCAGTACTTC. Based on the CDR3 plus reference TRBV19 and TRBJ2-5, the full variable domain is DGGITQSPKYLFRKEGQNVTLSCEQNLNHDAMYWYRQDPGQGLRLIYYSQIVNDFQKGDIAEGYSVSREKKESFPLTVTSAQKNPTAFYLCASSIGARKTQYFGPGTRLLVL.

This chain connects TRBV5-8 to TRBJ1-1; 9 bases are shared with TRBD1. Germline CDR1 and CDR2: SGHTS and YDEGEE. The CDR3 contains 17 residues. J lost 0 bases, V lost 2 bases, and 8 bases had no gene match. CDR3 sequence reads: CASSFMAGTGMNTEAFF. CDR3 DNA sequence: TGTGCCAGCAGCTTTATGGCTGGGACAGGGATGAACACTGAAGCTTTCTTT.

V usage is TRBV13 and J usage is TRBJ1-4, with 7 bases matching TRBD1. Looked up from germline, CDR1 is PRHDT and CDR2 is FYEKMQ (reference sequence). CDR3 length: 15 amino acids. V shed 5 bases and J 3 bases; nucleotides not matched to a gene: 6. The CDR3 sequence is CASSQWTGPNEKLFF. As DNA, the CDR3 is TGTGCCAGCAGCCAATGGACAGGCCCTAATGAAAAACTGTTTTTT.

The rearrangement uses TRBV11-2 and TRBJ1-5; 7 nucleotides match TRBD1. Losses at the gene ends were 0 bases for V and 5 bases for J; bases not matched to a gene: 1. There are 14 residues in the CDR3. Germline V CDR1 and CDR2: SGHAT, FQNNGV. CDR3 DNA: TGTGCCAGCAGCTTAGACAGGGGGTATCAGCCCCAGCATTTT. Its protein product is CASSLDRGYQPQHF.

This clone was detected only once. Here the CDR3 reads CASSLGAGAYEQYF. CDR3 in DNA: TGTGCCAGCAGCCTAGGGGCCGGGGCCTACGAGCAGTACTTC. The chain carries TRBV7-9 and TRBJ2-7, with D possibly called TRBD1 or TRBD2 (5 bases each). The CDR3 spans 14 residues. V was clipped by 5 bases and J by 2 bases, with 13 bases between them. Germline CDR1 reads SEHNR; CDR2 reads FQNEAQ (reference sequence).

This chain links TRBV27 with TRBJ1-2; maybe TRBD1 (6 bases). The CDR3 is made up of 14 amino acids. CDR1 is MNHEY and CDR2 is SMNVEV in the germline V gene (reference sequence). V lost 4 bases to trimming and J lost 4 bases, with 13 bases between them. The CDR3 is CASSSVTGPYGYTF. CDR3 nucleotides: TGTGCCAGCAGTTCGGTAACAGGGCCCTATGGCTACACCTTC.

CDR3 in amino acids: CASRWTMGVYEQYF. The CDR3 nucleotides read TGTGCCAGCAGATGGACTATGGGGGTCTACGAGCAGTACTTC. J is TRBJ2-7 and V is TRBV2, with a possible D match to TRBD2 (6 bases). The CDR3 loop spans 14 amino acids. With 6 bases removed from V and 3 bases from J, the gap between germline ends came to 15 bases. CDR1 is SNHLY, CDR2 FYNNEI, per germline. Full variable domain (rest looked up from reference TRBV2 and TRBJ2-7): EPEVTQTPSHQVTQMGQEVILRCVPISNHLYFYWYRQILGQKVEFLVSFYNNEISEKSEIFDDQFSVERPDGSNFTLKIRSTKLEDSAMYFCASRWTMGVYEQYFGPGTRLTVT.

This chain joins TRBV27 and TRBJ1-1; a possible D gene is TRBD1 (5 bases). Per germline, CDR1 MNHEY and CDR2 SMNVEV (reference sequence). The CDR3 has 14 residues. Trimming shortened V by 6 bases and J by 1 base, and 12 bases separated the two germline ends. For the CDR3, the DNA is TGTGCCAGCAGCTTCGGGACTGGGAACACTGAAGCTTTCTTT. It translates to CASSFGTGNTEAFF.

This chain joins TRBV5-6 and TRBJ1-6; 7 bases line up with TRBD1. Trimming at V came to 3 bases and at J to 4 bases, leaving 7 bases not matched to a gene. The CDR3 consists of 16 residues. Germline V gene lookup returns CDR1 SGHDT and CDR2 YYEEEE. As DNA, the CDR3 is TGTGCCAGCAGCTGGATGACAGGGTTGTATAATTCACCCCTCCACTTT. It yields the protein CASSWMTGLYNSPLHF. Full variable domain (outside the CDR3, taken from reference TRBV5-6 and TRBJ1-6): DAGVTQSPTHLIKTRGQQVTLRCSPKSGHDTVSWYQQALGQGPQFIFQYYEEEERQRGNFPDRFSGHQFPNYSSELNVNALLLGDSALYLCASSWMTGLYNSPLHFGNGTRLTVT.

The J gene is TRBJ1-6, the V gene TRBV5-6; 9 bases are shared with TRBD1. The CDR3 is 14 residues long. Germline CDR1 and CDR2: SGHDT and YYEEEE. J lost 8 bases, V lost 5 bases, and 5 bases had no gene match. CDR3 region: CASSSGTGYSPLHF. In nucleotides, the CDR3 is TGTGCCAGCAGTTCCGGGACAGGGTATTCACCCCTCCACTTT.

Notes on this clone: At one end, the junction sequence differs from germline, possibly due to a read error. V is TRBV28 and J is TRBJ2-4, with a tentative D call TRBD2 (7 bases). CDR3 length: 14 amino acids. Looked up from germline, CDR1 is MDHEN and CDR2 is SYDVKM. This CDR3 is CASSLRGARNSQYF. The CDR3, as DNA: TGTGCCAGCAGTTTACGGGGGGCGCGAAACAGTCAGTACTTC.

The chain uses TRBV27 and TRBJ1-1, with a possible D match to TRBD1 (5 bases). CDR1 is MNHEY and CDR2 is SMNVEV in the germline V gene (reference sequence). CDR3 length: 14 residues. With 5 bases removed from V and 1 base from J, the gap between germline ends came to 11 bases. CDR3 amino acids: CASSIRDWNTEAFF. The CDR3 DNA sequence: TGTGCCAGCAGTATAAGGGACTGGAACACTGAAGCTTTCTTT.

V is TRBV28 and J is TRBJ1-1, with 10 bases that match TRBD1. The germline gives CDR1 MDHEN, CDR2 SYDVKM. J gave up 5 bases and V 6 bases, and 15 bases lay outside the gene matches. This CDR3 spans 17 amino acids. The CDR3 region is CASSLFPGQGKRTEAFF. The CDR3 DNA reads TGTGCCAGCAGCCTCTTCCCGGGACAGGGGAAAAGAACTGAAGCTTTCTTT.

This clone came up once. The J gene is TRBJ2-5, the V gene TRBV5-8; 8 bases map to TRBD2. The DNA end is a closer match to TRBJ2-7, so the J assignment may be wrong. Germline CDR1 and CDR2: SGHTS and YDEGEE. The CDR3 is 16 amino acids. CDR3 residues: CASSTLTSVSSYEQYF. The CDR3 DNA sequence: TGTGCCAGCAGCACCTTGACTAGCGTCAGCTCCTACGAGCAGTACTTC.

The CDR3, as DNA: TGTGCCAGCAGTTATTCGGGGCCCCAGCATTTT. Translation gives CASSYSGPQHF. The chain is built from TRBV28 and TRBJ1-5; no clear D. Per germline, CDR1 MDHEN and CDR2 SYDVKM. Trimming took off 4 bases at V and 9 bases at J, with 7 bases between the two ends. The CDR3 consists of 11 residues.

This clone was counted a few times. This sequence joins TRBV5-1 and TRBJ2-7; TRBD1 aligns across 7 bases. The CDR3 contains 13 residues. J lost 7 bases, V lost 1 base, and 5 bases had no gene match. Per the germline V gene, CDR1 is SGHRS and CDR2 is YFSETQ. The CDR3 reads CASSLTGAQEQYF. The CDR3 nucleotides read TGCGCCAGCAGCTTGACAGGGGCCCAAGAGCAGTACTTC. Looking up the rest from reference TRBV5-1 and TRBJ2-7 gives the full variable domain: KAGVTQTPRYLIKTRGQQVTLSCSPISGHRSVSWYQQTPGQGLQFLFEYFSETQRNKGNFPGRFSGRQFSNSRSEMNVSTLELGDSALYLCASSLTGAQEQYFGPGTRLTVT.

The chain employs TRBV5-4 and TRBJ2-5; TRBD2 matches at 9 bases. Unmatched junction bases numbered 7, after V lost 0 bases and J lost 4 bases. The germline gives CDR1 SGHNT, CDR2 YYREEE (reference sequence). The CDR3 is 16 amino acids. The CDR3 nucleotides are TGTGCCAGCAGCTTGGGGGCGGGAGGGCCTCGAGAGACCCAGTACTTC. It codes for CASSLGAGGPRETQYF.

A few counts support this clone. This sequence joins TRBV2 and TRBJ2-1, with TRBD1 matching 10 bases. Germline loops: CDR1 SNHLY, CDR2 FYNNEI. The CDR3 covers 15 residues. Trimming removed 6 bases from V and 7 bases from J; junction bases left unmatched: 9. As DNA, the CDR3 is TGTGCCAGCAGGGAGACCGGGACAGGGGAAAATGAGCAGTTCTTC. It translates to CASRETGTGENEQFF.

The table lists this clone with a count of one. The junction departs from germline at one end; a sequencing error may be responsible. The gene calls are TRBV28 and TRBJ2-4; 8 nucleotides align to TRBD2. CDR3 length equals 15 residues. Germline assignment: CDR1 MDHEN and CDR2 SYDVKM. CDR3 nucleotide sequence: TGTGCCAGCAGTTTAGTCGGGAGGGGCAAAAACAGTCAGTACTTC. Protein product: CASSLVGRGKNSQYF. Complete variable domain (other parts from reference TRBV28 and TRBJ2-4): DVKVTQSSRYLVKRTGEKVFLECVQDMDHENMFWYRQDPGLGLRLIYFSYDVKMKEKGDIPEGYSVSREKKERFSLILESASTNQTSMYLCASSLVGRGKNSQYFGAGTRLSVL.

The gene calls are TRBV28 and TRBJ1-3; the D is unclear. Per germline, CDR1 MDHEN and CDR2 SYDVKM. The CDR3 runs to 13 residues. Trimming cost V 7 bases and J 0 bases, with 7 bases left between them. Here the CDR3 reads CASTPVSGNTIYF. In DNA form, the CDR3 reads TGTGCCAGCACTCCCGTCTCTGGAAACACCATATATTTT. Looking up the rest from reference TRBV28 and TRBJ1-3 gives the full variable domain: DVKVTQSSRYLVKRTGEKVFLECVQDMDHENMFWYRQDPGLGLRLIYFSYDVKMKEKGDIPEGYSVSREKKERFSLILESASTNQTSMYLCASTPVSGNTIYFGEGSWLTVV.

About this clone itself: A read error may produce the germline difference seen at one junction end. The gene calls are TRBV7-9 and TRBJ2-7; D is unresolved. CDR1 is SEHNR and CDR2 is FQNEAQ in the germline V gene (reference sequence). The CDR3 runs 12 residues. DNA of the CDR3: TGTTCCAGCAGCTTAACGGGTTACGAGCAGTACTTC. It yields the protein CSSSLTGYEQYF.

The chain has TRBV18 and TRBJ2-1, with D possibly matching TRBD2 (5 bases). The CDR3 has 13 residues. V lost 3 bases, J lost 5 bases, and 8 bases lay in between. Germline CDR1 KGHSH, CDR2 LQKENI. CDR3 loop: CASSPRGNNEQFF. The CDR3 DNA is TGTGCCAGCTCACCTCGAGGGAACAATGAGCAGTTCTTC.

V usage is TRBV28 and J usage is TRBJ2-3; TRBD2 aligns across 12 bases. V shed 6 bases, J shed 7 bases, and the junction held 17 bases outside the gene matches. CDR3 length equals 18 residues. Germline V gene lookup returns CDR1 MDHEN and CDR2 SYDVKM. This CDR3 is CASSSGTLGLAGWNTQYF. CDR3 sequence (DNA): TGTGCCAGCAGCTCCGGGACACTCGGACTAGCGGGATGGAATACGCAGTATTTT.

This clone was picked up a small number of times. DNA for the CDR3: TGTGCCAGCAGCCCAAATCCGGGACAGGGAAGTGGCAACACTGAAGCTTTCTTT. Amino acid sequence: CASSPNPGQGSGNTEAFF. The genes are TRBV5-4 and TRBJ1-1, with TRBD1 matching over 9 bases. Germline V gene data show CDR1 as SGHNT and CDR2 as YYREEE (reference sequence). There are 18 residues in the CDR3. After removal of 4 bases from V and 2 bases from J, the junction contained 15 bases not matched to a gene.

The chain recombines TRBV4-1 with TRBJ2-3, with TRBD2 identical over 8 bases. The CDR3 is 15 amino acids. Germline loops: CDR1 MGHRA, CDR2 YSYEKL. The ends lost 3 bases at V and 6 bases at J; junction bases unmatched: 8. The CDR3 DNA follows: TGCGCCAGCAGCCATTACCGGGAGGGTACGGATACGCAGTATTTT. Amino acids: CASSHYREGTDTQYF.

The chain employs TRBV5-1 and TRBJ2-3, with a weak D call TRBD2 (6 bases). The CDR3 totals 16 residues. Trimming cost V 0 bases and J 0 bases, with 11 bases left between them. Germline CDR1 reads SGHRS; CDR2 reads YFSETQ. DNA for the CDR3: TGCGCCAGCAGCTTGGGGCGGGGTACTAGCACAGATACGCAGTATTTT. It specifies CASSLGRGTSTDTQYF.

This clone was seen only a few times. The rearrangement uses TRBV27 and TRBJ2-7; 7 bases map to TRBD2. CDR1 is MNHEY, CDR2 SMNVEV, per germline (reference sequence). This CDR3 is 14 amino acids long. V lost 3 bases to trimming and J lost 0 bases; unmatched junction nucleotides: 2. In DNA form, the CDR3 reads TGTGCCAGCAGTTTGGGCGGGAGCTCCTACGAGCAGTACTTC. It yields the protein CASSLGGSSYEQYF.